A single sample gave rise to the 11 T cell receptor beta chains below, sequenced in a study of cytomegalovirus exposure and HLA in healthy donors. 13 Jbeta primers and 60 Vbeta primers were used for the PCR. This table comes from immunoSEQ multiplex PCR, and its TCRdb copy is limited to in-frame clones, with some not included. The sample is made up of around 110,000 clones, and the top ten hold 3.7% of it. Material for sequencing was PBMCs. The source of these receptors is a man in his thirties or forties in good health and CMV-seronegative.

The chain carries TRBV5-4 and TRBJ2-3, with 10 bases lining up with TRBD2. The CDR3 is 16 amino acids. CDR1 is SGHNT and CDR2 is YYREEE in the germline V gene (reference sequence). With 0 bases clipped from V and 2 bases from J, the junction kept 3 bases outside the gene matches. As DNA, the CDR3 is TGTGCCAGCAGCTTGGCGGGACTAGCGACCACAGATACGCAGTATTTT. As protein: CASSLAGLATTDTQYF.

The V gene is TRBV5-1, the J gene TRBJ1-6; D remains ambiguous. The ends were cut back, 0 bases at V and 7 bases at J, with 11 bases in the middle. The V gene's germline CDR1 is SGHRS and CDR2 YFSETQ. The CDR3 covers 15 residues. The DNA for the CDR3 is TGCGCCAGCAGCTTGGAAGCGGGTTACAATTCACCCCTCCACTTT. Encoded protein: CASSLEAGYNSPLHF.

The J gene is TRBJ2-3, the V gene TRBV5-1; TRBD1 might be the D (6 bases). V lost 3 bases to trimming and J lost 2 bases, with 10 bases between them. The CDR3 consists of 14 residues. Germline V gene sequence: CDR1 SGHRS, CDR2 YFSETQ. This CDR3 is CASSSGQPTDTQYF. The DNA for the CDR3 is TGCGCCAGCAGCTCCGGACAGCCCACAGATACGCAGTATTTT.

The rearrangement joins TRBV5-1 to TRBJ2-1; the match to TRBD2 covers 14 bases. The length of the CDR3 is 20 residues. The ends lost 3 bases at V and 1 base at J; junction bases unmatched: 12. Germline V lookup: CDR1 SGHRS, CDR2 YFSETQ. In DNA form, the CDR3 reads TGCGCCAGCAGCTCCCGGGGACTAGCGGGGGCGGGTGGGTCCTACAATGAGCAGTTCTTC. Residues: CASSSRGLAGAGGSYNEQFF.

As regards this clone: Distinct nucleotide sequences in the sample also encode this CDR3. The V call is TRBV5-1, the J call TRBJ1-1; 7 bases are shared with TRBD1. CDR1 and CDR2 (germline): SGHRS, YFSETQ. The CDR3 spans 16 residues. V dropped 4 bases and J dropped 0; count of bases not matched to a gene: 9. CDR3 bases: TGCGCCAGCAGCCCTCGGGACAGCTATATGAACACTGAAGCTTTCTTT. Protein: CASSPRDSYMNTEAFF.

This chain joins TRBV6-5 and TRBJ1-2; D perhaps matches TRBD1 (6 bases). V dropped 3 bases and J dropped 4 bases, with 12 bases sitting between them. In germline, CDR1 is MNHEY, CDR2 SVGAGI. The CDR3 contains 14 residues. This CDR3 reads CASSYQGLSYGYTF. The CDR3 DNA sequence: TGTGCCAGCAGTTATCAGGGGCTGTCCTATGGCTACACCTTC.

The chain employs TRBV28 and TRBJ2-5; perhaps TRBD2 as D (6 bases). The V end was cut by 6 bases, the J end by 2 bases, with 22 bases between. Germline V gene sequence: CDR1 MDHEN, CDR2 SYDVKM. The CDR3 contains 17 residues. CDR3 DNA: TGTGCCAGCAGCCTTGAACCTGGTGCAGGGAGGCAAGAGACCCAGTACTTC. Its protein is CASSLEPGAGRQETQYF.

J is TRBJ2-3 and V is TRBV19; D is perhaps TRBD2 (6 bases). The CDR3 covers 16 residues. Trimming pared 0 bases from V and 4 bases from J, leaving 14 bases between. Germline lookup yields CDR1 LNHDA and CDR2 SQIVND (reference sequence). The CDR3 protein is CASSIEGGADSDTQYF. The CDR3 coding sequence is TGTGCCAGTAGTATAGAAGGAGGGGCGGACTCAGATACGCAGTATTTT.

The chain recombines TRBV7-9 with TRBJ2-5; TRBD2 matches 7 bases. V lost 4 bases, J lost 6 bases, and 8 bases stayed unmatched. CDR1 and CDR2 from the germline V gene are SEHNR and FQNEAQ (reference sequence). The CDR3 sequence is 14 residues long. The CDR3 region has the DNA TGTGCCAGCAGCTCTATAGAAAGCGGGAAGACCCAGTACTTC. This translates into CASSSIESGKTQYF. Full variable domain (missing parts from reference TRBV7-9 and TRBJ2-5): DTGVSQNPRHKITKRGQNVTFRCDPISEHNRLYWYRQTLGQGPEFLTYFQNEAQLEKSRLLSDRFSAERPKGSFSTLEIQRTEQGDSAMYLCASSSIESGKTQYFGPGTRLLVL.

The chain uses TRBV7-8 and TRBJ1-4; 8 bases match TRBD1. Losses at the gene ends were 4 bases for V and 8 bases for J; bases not matched to a gene: 12. The germline gives CDR1 SGHVS, CDR2 FQNEAQ. This CDR3 has 16 residues. The CDR3 region is CASSSQGASRAEKLFF. The CDR3 nucleotides are TGTGCCAGCAGCTCCCAGGGGGCCAGTCGCGCGGAAAAACTGTTTTTT.

J is TRBJ2-5 and V is TRBV12-5; the D gene is possibly TRBD1 (6 bases). There are 14 residues in the CDR3. V lost 1 base to trimming and J lost 1 base, with 7 bases between them. From germline, CDR1 is LGHNT and CDR2 FRNRAP. Written as DNA, the CDR3 is TGTGCTAGTGGTTTGGGGACAGTCCAAGAGACCCAGTACTTC. The encoded protein is CASGLGTVQETQYF.